Below are 32 T cell receptor beta chains sequenced from a single sample in a study of cytomegalovirus exposure and HLA in healthy donors. Vbeta (60) and Jbeta (13) primers were used in the PCR. Clones were sequenced by immunoSEQ multiplex PCR, and TCRdb holds only the in-frame ones, with some missing. The sample holds about 150,000 clones; roughly four fifths are singletons and the top ten take over 1.3%. The sample consisted of PBMCs. These receptors all come from a man aged 18 to 30 in good health and CMV-seronegative.

This clone was observed a few times. The junction departs from the called germline gene at one end, perhaps through a read error. The chain joins TRBV7-9 to TRBJ1-5; 11 nucleotides agree with TRBD1. The CDR3 runs 12 residues. The germline V gene has CDR1 SEHNR and CDR2 FQNEAQ (reference sequence). This chain's CDR3 is CSSSPGTGGWHF. The DNA for the CDR3 is TGTTCCAGCAGCCCAGGGACAGGGGGGTGGCATTTT.

The gene calls are TRBV29-1 and TRBJ2-4; TRBD2 matches at 7 bases. The CDR3 runs to 13 residues. Germline loops: CDR1 SQVTM, CDR2 ANQGSEA. The junction had 2 bases not matched to a gene; V was cut back by 6 bases and J by 0 bases. The CDR3 spells CSVAGVAKNIQYF. DNA of the CDR3: TGCAGCGTCGCGGGGGTAGCCAAAAACATTCAGTACTTC. The variable domain in full, with the rest retrieved from reference TRBV29-1 and TRBJ2-4, is SAVISQKPSRDICQRGTSLTIQCQVDSQVTMMFWYRQQPGQSLTLIATANQGSEATYESGFVIDKFPISRPNLTFSTLTVSNMSPEDSSIYLCSVAGVAKNIQYFGAGTRLSVL.

A few counts support this clone. The CDR3 nucleotides are TGCGCCAGCAGCTTCGCGGAGAACTATGGCTACACCTTC. It specifies CASSFAENYGYTF. This sequence joins TRBV5-1 and TRBJ1-2; D ambiguous. Trimming removed 2 bases at V and 2 bases at J, with 7 bases between. The germline gives CDR1 SGHRS, CDR2 YFSETQ. The CDR3 is 13 residues long. The variable domain in full, with the rest retrieved from reference TRBV5-1 and TRBJ1-2, is KAGVTQTPRYLIKTRGQQVTLSCSPISGHRSVSWYQQTPGQGLQFLFEYFSETQRNKGNFPGRFSGRQFSNSRSEMNVSTLELGDSALYLCASSFAENYGYTFGSGTRLTVV.

This clone came up a few times. The chain is built from TRBV5-1 and TRBJ1-2, with 8 bases aligning to TRBD1. This CDR3 contains 16 residues. V gave up 0 bases and J gave up 5 bases; unmatched junction bases: 9. Germline loops: CDR1 SGHRS, CDR2 YFSETQ. CDR3 loop: CASSLAQGAQGYGYTF. Here the CDR3 DNA reads TGCGCCAGCAGCTTGGCGCAGGGGGCGCAAGGGTATGGCTACACCTTC.

This clone was seen only once. The V gene is TRBV7-6, the J gene TRBJ2-3, with 9 positions matching TRBD2. The germline gives CDR1 SGHVS, CDR2 FNYEAQ. V dropped 5 bases and J dropped 0; count of bases not matched to a gene: 3. The CDR3 consists of 15 residues. For the CDR3, the DNA is TGTGCCAGCAGCGATAGCGGGGGTAGCACAGATACGCAGTATTTT. Its translation: CASSDSGGSTDTQYF.

The chain combines TRBV5-4 with TRBJ2-1; 14 bases map to TRBD2. The CDR3 covers 15 residues. Germline V gene data show CDR1 as SGHNT and CDR2 as YYREEE (reference sequence). Trimming at V came to 4 bases and at J to 9 bases, leaving 6 bases not matched to a gene. The CDR3 loop is CASSPGLAGEGEQFF. The CDR3 coding sequence is TGTGCCAGCAGCCCGGGACTAGCGGGAGAAGGTGAGCAGTTCTTC.

In its sample, this clone was seen a few times. Here the CDR3 DNA reads TGTGCCAGCAGTTACCCGGGACTCCCGTTGGGTGAGCAGTTCTTC. Its translation: CASSYPGLPLGEQFF. The chain employs TRBV6-6 and TRBJ2-1; maybe TRBD2 (6 bases). The germline CDR1 and CDR2 sequences are MNHNY and SVGAGI (reference sequence). Deletions cut 2 bases from V and 9 bases from J, with 17 bases between. The CDR3 has 15 residues.

The gene calls are TRBV30 and TRBJ2-7, with D uncertain. From germline, CDR1 is GTSNPN and CDR2 SVGIG (reference sequence). The CDR3 has 16 amino acids. Trimming stripped 0 bases from V and 2 bases from J, with 17 bases between. The CDR3 DNA reads TGTGCCTGGAGTGTATTTATTAACAGTATACCCTACGAGCAGTACTTC. Amino acids: CAWSVFINSIPYEQYF.

The J gene is TRBJ2-7, the V gene TRBV5-1, with D maybe TRBD1 (5 bases). Trimming took off 0 bases at V and 5 bases at J, with 18 bases between the two ends. The germline CDR1 and CDR2 sequences are SGHRS and YFSETQ. The CDR3 runs to 16 residues. The chain's CDR3 is CASSLGGQGRRNEQYF. The CDR3 bases are TGCGCCAGCAGCTTGGGTGGGCAGGGTAGAAGGAACGAGCAGTACTTC.

This clone is medium-sized in the sample. This sequence joins TRBV4-3 and TRBJ2-1; D gene unclear. Germline V gene data show CDR1 as LGHNA and CDR2 as YSLEER. CDR3 length: 13 residues. The V gene lost 1 base and the J gene lost 9 bases, with 10 bases spanning the gap. CDR3 DNA: TGCGCCAGCAGCCAAGGAGAGCAGGCTGAGCAGTTCTTC. The encoded protein is CASSQGEQAEQFF.

CDR3 in amino acids: CAILHSSGSTHNEQFF. The CDR3 DNA reads TGTGCCATTCTTCATTCTAGCGGGAGTACGCACAATGAGCAGTTCTTC. The chain employs TRBV19 and TRBJ2-1; TRBD2 matches 10 bases. The CDR3 runs to 16 residues. Germline V gives CDR1 LNHDA, CDR2 SQIVND (reference sequence). With V trimmed by 10 bases and J by 5 bases, 14 bases remained unmatched.

This chain uses TRBV10-3 with TRBJ2-1; perhaps TRBD2 as D (5 bases). This CDR3 region has 15 residues. Per the germline V gene, CDR1 is ENHRY and CDR2 is SYGVKD. The V and J ends lost 3 bases and 4 bases respectively, with 13 bases between them. The CDR3 region is CAISDEEEWYNEQFF. The CDR3 nucleotides are TGTGCCATCAGTGACGAGGAGGAGTGGTACAATGAGCAGTTCTTC.

This clone was observed once. This sequence joins TRBV5-1 and TRBJ2-2; 7 bases align to TRBD2. The CDR3 length is 18 residues. From germline, CDR1 is SGHRS and CDR2 YFSETQ. The ends lost 0 bases at V and 7 bases at J; junction bases unmatched: 15. CDR3: CASSLAIRGRALDGELFF. CDR3 nucleotide sequence: TGCGCCAGCAGCTTGGCCATTAGAGGGAGGGCCCTCGACGGGGAGCTGTTTTTT.

In its sample, this clone was seen a few times. The chain links TRBV27 to TRBJ2-1; 7 bases are shared with TRBD2. V lost 3 bases, J lost 7 bases, and 6 bases stayed unmatched. From germline, CDR1 is MNHEY and CDR2 SMNVEV (reference sequence). The CDR3 runs to 14 residues. CDR3 in DNA: TGTGCCAGCAGTTTGGGAGGGGCCAAAAATGAGCAGTTCTTC. Its protein product is CASSLGGAKNEQFF.

The V and J genes are TRBV7-9 and TRBJ2-1, with D tentatively TRBD2 (6 bases). This CDR3 is 15 amino acids long. CDR1 and CDR2 (germline): SEHNR, FQNEAQ (reference sequence). V gave up 0 bases and J gave up 4 bases, with 10 bases separating them. CDR3 amino acids: CASSLALANYNEQFF. In DNA, the CDR3 is TGTGCCAGCAGCTTAGCCCTAGCGAATTACAATGAGCAGTTCTTC.

CDR3 bases: TGTGCCAGCAGCCTTACAGCCTCACAGGGCGGAAGCTCTGGAAACACCATATATTTT. Its protein product is CASSLTASQGGSSGNTIYF. This chain connects TRBV9 to TRBJ1-3; D may be TRBD1 (6 bases). This CDR3 has 19 residues. The V gene lost 4 bases and the J gene lost 0 bases, with 23 bases spanning the gap. Germline V gene lookup returns CDR1 SGDLS and CDR2 YYNGEE.

The sample holds a few counts of this clone. The chain recombines TRBV9 with TRBJ2-2; 7 bases are a match to TRBD2. V dropped 0 bases and J dropped 4; count of bases not matched to a gene: 9. Germline CDR1 is SGDLS and CDR2 is YYNGEE. This CDR3 comprises 17 residues. CDR3 loop: CASSVEGRAPGTGELFF. The CDR3 region has the DNA TGTGCCAGCAGCGTAGAGGGGAGGGCGCCGGGCACCGGGGAGCTGTTTTTT.

This chain uses TRBV2 with TRBJ2-5, with 7 bases lining up with TRBD2. V was pared by 7 bases and J by 5 bases, with 7 bases of the junction left unmatched. Germline V lookup: CDR1 SNHLY, CDR2 FYNNEI. The CDR3 is made up of 13 amino acids. The CDR3 region is CASNFREEETQYF. DNA of the CDR3: TGTGCCAGCAATTTCCGGGAGGAGGAGACCCAGTACTTC.

This chain uses TRBV30 with TRBJ2-7; the match to TRBD1 covers 10 bases. Germline CDR1 is GTSNPN and CDR2 is SVGIG (reference sequence). This CDR3 has 14 amino acids. V lost 3 bases, J lost 10 bases, and 12 bases stayed unmatched. CDR3 sequence: CAWRNRDRGSGQYF. For the CDR3, the DNA is TGTGCCTGGAGAAACCGGGACAGGGGATCAGGACAGTACTTC. Supplemented by reference TRBV30 and TRBJ2-7, the full variable domain reads SQTIHQWPATLVQPVGSPLSLECTVEGTSNPNLYWYRQAAGRGLQLLFYSVGIGQISSEVPQNLSASRPQDRQFILSSKKLLLSDSGFYLCAWRNRDRGSGQYFGPGTRLTVT.

Only a few counts were recorded for this clone. The V call is TRBV2, the J call TRBJ2-7; 10 nucleotides agree with TRBD2. The CDR3 is made up of 14 amino acids. With 3 bases clipped from V and 7 bases from J, the junction kept 6 bases outside the gene matches. Germline V CDR1 and CDR2: SNHLY, FYNNEI. The CDR3 loop reads CASSDLAGEGEQYF. The DNA of the CDR3 is TGTGCCAGCAGTGATCTAGCGGGAGAGGGGGAGCAGTACTTC.

This sequence joins TRBV5-6 and TRBJ1-2, with 7 bases identical to TRBD1. This CDR3 region has 14 residues. V lost 4 bases, J lost 0 bases, and 3 bases stayed unmatched. CDR1 is SGHDT, CDR2 YYEEEE, per germline. CDR3 residues: CASSPGTANYGYTF. The CDR3 bases are TGTGCCAGCAGCCCCGGGACAGCTAACTATGGCTACACCTTC.

This clone was observed a handful of times. The gene calls are TRBV19 and TRBJ1-4, with D uncertain. Deletions cut 7 bases from V and 4 bases from J, with 13 bases between. In germline, CDR1 is LNHDA, CDR2 SQIVND (reference sequence). The CDR3 has 14 amino acids. CDR3 coding DNA: TGTGCCAGTAACCGCGTACAGCATAATGAAAAACTGTTTTTT. This encodes CASNRVQHNEKLFF.

The chain links TRBV12-5 to TRBJ2-6; D uncertain. The CDR3 is 15 residues long. Trimming removed 1 base at V and 2 bases at J, with 6 bases between. The V gene's germline CDR1 is LGHNT and CDR2 FRNRAP. CDR3 in amino acids: CASGLDQAGANVLTF. CDR3 nucleotides: TGTGCTAGTGGTTTGGACCAGGCTGGGGCCAACGTCCTGACTTTC.

With respect to this clone: One junction end disagrees with the germline gene, perhaps due to a read error. As DNA, the CDR3 is TGTTCCAGCAGCTTAGATTCCAGGGGTGATCAGCCCCAGCATTTT. This encodes CSSSLDSRGDQPQHF. The genes are TRBV7-9 and TRBJ1-5; a weak D match, TRBD1 (6 bases). CDR3 length equals 15 residues. Germline lookup yields CDR1 SEHNR and CDR2 FQNEAQ (reference sequence).

The V gene is TRBV28, the J gene TRBJ2-7, with 9 nucleotides matching TRBD1. With V trimmed by 5 bases and J by 2 bases, 4 bases remained unmatched. Germline CDR1 and CDR2: MDHEN and SYDVKM. The CDR3 is 14 residues long. The CDR3 DNA reads TGTGCCAGCAGTCGGACAGGGGACGCCTACGAGCAGTACTTC. Residues: CASSRTGDAYEQYF.

This clone is a singleton in its sample. The chain combines TRBV10-3 with TRBJ1-2; the D is unclear. Looked up from germline, CDR1 is ENHRY and CDR2 is SYGVKD. The CDR3 is made up of 15 amino acids. V dropped 0 bases and J dropped 4 bases, with 12 bases sitting between them. As DNA, the CDR3 is TGTGCCATCAGTGAGTCGGAAAGGGCGGGCTATGGCTACACCTTC. Its translation is CAISESERAGYGYTF.

In this sample, this clone turned up a few times. The chain employs TRBV5-4 and TRBJ2-1; D gene uncertain. Germline V gives CDR1 SGHNT, CDR2 YYREEE (reference sequence). The CDR3 runs to 14 residues. Trimming removed 9 bases at V and 5 bases at J, with 18 bases between. DNA for the CDR3: TGTGCCACCACTATCCGGTCCCCAAACAATGAGCAGTTCTTC. Translating it yields CATTIRSPNNEQFF.

The rearrangement uses TRBV27 and TRBJ1-3; a weak D match, TRBD1 (6 bases). Trimming stripped 5 bases from V and 4 bases from J, with 12 bases between. The CDR3 runs to 14 residues. Germline CDR1 is MNHEY and CDR2 is SMNVEV (reference sequence). The DNA of the CDR3 is TGTGCCAGCAGTGGGGGGGCCGACGGAAACACCATATATTTT. This sequence encodes CASSGGADGNTIYF.

V usage is TRBV6-5 and J usage is TRBJ1-1, with 7 bases lining up with TRBD1. The CDR3 length is 16 residues. The germline gives CDR1 MNHEY, CDR2 SVGAGI. V gave up 0 bases and J gave up 0 bases; unmatched junction bases: 4. The CDR3 protein is CASSYSSRGVNTEAFF. CDR3 DNA sequence: TGTGCCAGCAGTTACTCAAGCAGGGGGGTGAACACTGAAGCTTTCTTT.

J is TRBJ2-5 and V is TRBV27, with TRBD1 matching 7 bases. With V trimmed by 5 bases and J by 7 bases, 1 base remained unmatched. The V gene's germline CDR1 is MNHEY and CDR2 SMNVEV (reference sequence). This CDR3 spans 11 amino acids. CDR3 sequence reads: CASSPGGTQYF. Here the CDR3 DNA reads TGTGCCAGCAGTCCAGGGGGGACCCAGTACTTC.

As to this clone: The sample holds other DNA sequences that translate to the same CDR3. The chain couples TRBV7-9 to TRBJ1-5; tentatively, D is TRBD1 (5 bases). The CDR3 spans 14 residues. Germline V gene data show CDR1 as SEHNR and CDR2 as FQNEAQ (reference sequence). Trimming pared 1 base from V and 5 bases from J, leaving 9 bases between. The CDR3 here is CASSLGRGDQPQHF. The CDR3 DNA reads as TGTGCCAGCAGCTTAGGGCGGGGGGATCAGCCCCAGCATTTT.

The chain links TRBV27 to TRBJ2-3, with a weak D call TRBD2 (6 bases). Trimming took off 3 bases at V and 3 bases at J, with 16 bases between the two ends. The germline CDR1 and CDR2 sequences are MNHEY and SMNVEV (reference sequence). This CDR3 has 16 amino acids. The CDR3 nucleotides are TGTGCCAGCAGTTTCCGACGGGACTTGCTTACAGATACGCAGTATTTT. Amino acids: CASSFRRDLLTDTQYF.